This passage covers 23 T cell receptor beta chains from one sample sequenced in a study of blood T cell repertoires in COVID-19. The protocol was immunoSEQ multiplex PCR, while the TCRdb copy is restricted to in-frame clones and leaves out a portion. The profile covers 150,000 to 200,000 clones, with around 80% appearing a single time and roughly 14% taken by the ten largest. The sequenced material came from peripheral blood. The receptors originated from a woman in her 70s with COVID-19, enrolled during active disease.

The chain combines TRBV12-3 or TRBV12-4 with TRBJ2-1; D unclear. Trimming pared 4 bases from V and 7 bases from J, leaving 8 bases between. This CDR3 has 12 amino acids. In DNA, the CDR3 is TGTGCCAGCAGTTGGGCTATTAATGAGCAGTTCTTC. It translates to CASSWAINEQFF.

Only one count was recorded for this clone. The rearrangement links TRBV15 to TRBJ2-5, with D maybe TRBD2 (7 bases). From germline, CDR1 is LNHNV and CDR2 YYDKDF (reference sequence). This CDR3 comprises 17 residues. V was clipped by 0 bases and J by 5 bases, with 19 bases between them. The CDR3 is CATSRDPPRGALETQYF. The CDR3, as DNA: TGTGCCACCAGCAGAGATCCTCCACGGGGGGCCTTGGAGACCCAGTACTTC.

V is TRBV19 and J is TRBJ1-5, with D unclear. Germline V gene lookup returns CDR1 LNHDA and CDR2 SQIVND (reference sequence). The CDR3 spans 15 residues. The ends were cut back, 1 base at V and 7 bases at J, with 14 bases in the middle. The CDR3 sequence is CASSIVGTSAQPQHF. The CDR3 region has the DNA TGTGCCAGTAGTATAGTCGGTACGTCCGCGCAGCCCCAGCATTTT.

This clone has a handful of counts. V gene TRBV5-1 combines with J gene TRBJ1-1; TRBD1 aligns across 8 bases. The germline V gene has CDR1 SGHRS and CDR2 YFSETQ. The CDR3 is made up of 16 amino acids. V trimming: 4 bases; J trimming: 1 base; junction bases outside the gene matches: 9. The CDR3 region has the DNA TGCGCCAGCAGCCCGGACGGACAGGGTAGGAACACTGAAGCTTTCTTT. It is translated as CASSPDGQGRNTEAFF.

This chain joins TRBV3-1 (or the pseudogene TRBV3-2) and TRBJ1-2, with no clear D. The germline V gene encodes CDR1 LGHDT and CDR2 YNNKEL (reference sequence). Between the trimmed V and J ends, which lost 3 bases and 12 bases, there was a span of 11 bases. This CDR3 comprises 11 residues. CDR3 coding DNA: TGTGCCAGCAGCCAGGGCTCGGGGAACACCTTC. Its protein product is CASSQGSGNTF.

The chain employs TRBV14 and TRBJ1-1; D is uncertain. Between the trimmed V and J ends, which lost 3 bases and 0 bases, there was a span of 17 bases. Germline CDR1 and CDR2: SGHDN and FVKESK. The CDR3 length is 17 residues. CDR3 bases: TGTGCCAGCAGCCAGGGTGTGGCTCAACTAATGAACACTGAAGCTTTCTTT. Encoded protein: CASSQGVAQLMNTEAFF.

The V gene is TRBV28, the J gene TRBJ1-5, with a weak D call TRBD1 (5 bases). The V gene lost 3 bases and the J gene lost 6 bases, with 18 bases spanning the gap. The CDR3 covers 16 residues. CDR1 MDHEN and CDR2 SYDVKM come from the germline V gene. CDR3 in amino acids: CASSLGQRTTGQPQHF. Here the CDR3 DNA reads TGTGCCAGCAGTTTGGGGCAGAGGACAACCGGTCAGCCCCAGCATTTT.

This clone was seen only once. The rearrangement uses TRBV7-9 and TRBJ2-5, with 9 bases fitting TRBD1. The V gene's germline CDR1 is SEHNR and CDR2 FQNEAQ (reference sequence). CDR3 length: 15 amino acids. With 4 bases clipped from V and 5 bases from J, the junction kept 8 bases outside the gene matches. CDR3 loop: CASSSVTGGRETQYF. As DNA, the CDR3 is TGTGCCAGCAGCTCTGTGACAGGGGGTCGGGAGACCCAGTACTTC.

The chain combines TRBV18 with TRBJ2-2, with 11 bases aligning to TRBD2. The CDR3 loop spans 17 amino acids. The ends lost 0 bases at V and 1 base at J; junction bases unmatched: 1. Germline assignment: CDR1 KGHSH and CDR2 LQKENI. CDR3 bases: TGTGCCAGCTCACCACCGGGGACTAGCGGGAACACCGGGGAGCTGTTTTTT. Translation gives CASSPPGTSGNTGELFF.

V gene TRBV5-1 combines with J gene TRBJ2-5; 13 bases align to TRBD2. The trim removed 5 bases at V and 7 bases at J, leaving 8 bases unmatched. Germline V gene data show CDR1 as SGHRS and CDR2 as YFSETQ. This CDR3 is built from 15 residues. The CDR3 here is CASSSGTSGEGTQYF. In nucleotides, the CDR3 is TGCGCCAGCAGTTCCGGGACTAGCGGGGAAGGGACCCAGTACTTC.

The gene calls are TRBV6-1 and TRBJ1-2; D is unclear. The V end lost 6 bases, the J end lost 2 bases, and 16 bases lay between the germline ends. Per germline, CDR1 MNHNS and CDR2 SASEGT. The CDR3 consists of 15 residues. CDR3 DNA sequence: TGTGCCAGCAGCCGACCCACCGGAGGGAACTATGGCTACACCTTC. It yields the protein CASSRPTGGNYGYTF.

This chain links TRBV19 with TRBJ1-1, with TRBD1 matching over 8 bases. V shed 6 bases, J shed 7 bases, and the junction held 7 bases outside the gene matches. CDR1 and CDR2 (germline): LNHDA, SQIVND (reference sequence). The CDR3 spans 13 residues. The CDR3 sequence: CASRSGGADEAFF. For the CDR3, the DNA is TGTGCCAGTAGATCAGGGGGCGCGGATGAAGCTTTCTTT.

The chain carries TRBV10-1 and TRBJ2-1; 7 nucleotides agree with TRBD1. The CDR3 has 17 amino acids. With V trimmed by 8 bases and J by 5 bases, 18 bases remained unmatched. Looked up from germline, CDR1 is WNHNN and CDR2 is SYGVQD (reference sequence). The chain's CDR3 is CASYKFYPGTDHNEQFF. The DNA of the CDR3 is TGCGCCAGCTACAAGTTTTACCCTGGGACAGACCACAATGAGCAGTTCTTC.

The rearrangement uses TRBV7-9 and TRBJ2-1, with 10 bases identical to TRBD1. Germline CDR1 SEHNR, CDR2 FQNEAQ (reference sequence). This CDR3 is built from 14 residues. With V trimmed by 5 bases and J by 5 bases, 3 bases remained unmatched. The CDR3 DNA reads TGTGCCAGCAGCATCGGACAGGGGGACAATGAGCAGTTCTTC. It yields the protein CASSIGQGDNEQFF.

The CDR3 region is CASMAQGVGYGYTF. CDR3 DNA: TGTGCCAGCATGGCGCAGGGGGTTGGCTATGGCTACACCTTC. The V gene is TRBV6-5, the J gene TRBJ1-2; TRBD1 agrees at 7 bases. The CDR3 has 14 amino acids. Germline lookup yields CDR1 MNHEY and CDR2 SVGAGI. V lost 7 bases and J lost 4; bases outside the gene matches: 9.

The chain employs TRBV14 and TRBJ1-6; the D is unclear. The CDR3 is 16 amino acids. CDR1 SGHDN and CDR2 FVKESK come from the germline V gene. V shed 1 base and J shed 5 bases, with 12 bases lying between them. The DNA of the CDR3 is TGTGCCAGCAGCCAAGTAACGACAACTGATAATTCACCCCTCCACTTT. The encoded protein is CASSQVTTTDNSPLHF.

The rearrangement joins TRBV24-1 to TRBJ1-4, with no clear D. The CDR3 is 15 residues long. Germline CDR1 KGHDR, CDR2 SFDVKD. V lost 4 bases to trimming and J lost 1 base, with 9 bases between them. Written as DNA, the CDR3 is TGTGCCACCAGTGACGCAGGCCTAACTAATGAAAAACTGTTTTTT. Amino acid sequence: CATSDAGLTNEKLFF.

This rearrangement joins TRBV28 to TRBJ1-5, with TRBD1 identical over 7 bases. Germline CDR1 reads MDHEN; CDR2 reads SYDVKM. The V gene end was trimmed by 3 bases and the J gene end by 5 bases; junction bases not matched to a gene: 4. The CDR3 extends over 14 amino acids. The CDR3 sequence: CASSLPTGYQPQHF. Written as DNA, the CDR3 is TGTGCCAGCAGTTTGCCGACAGGGTATCAGCCCCAGCATTTT.

The J gene is TRBJ2-2, the V gene TRBV5-1; D possibly corresponds to TRBD1 (6 bases). The germline CDR1 and CDR2 sequences are SGHRS and YFSETQ. The CDR3 extends over 15 amino acids. Deletions cut 2 bases from V and 7 bases from J, with 15 bases between. In DNA form, the CDR3 reads TGCGCCAGCAGCTTTTCGGCAGGGGTAATCGGGGAGCTGTTTTTT. It yields the protein CASSFSAGVIGELFF.

The chain couples TRBV6-5 to TRBJ1-4, with 7 bases that match TRBD1. V was pared by 6 bases and J by 4 bases, with 5 bases of the junction left unmatched. The germline CDR1 and CDR2 sequences are MNHEY and SVGAGI. The CDR3 runs 14 residues. DNA of the CDR3: TGTGCCAGCAGACCCGGGACAGATAATGAAAAACTGTTTTTT. This translates into CASRPGTDNEKLFF.

The chain uses TRBV6-4 and TRBJ1-1; perhaps TRBD1 as D (6 bases). CDR3 length: 12 residues. CDR1 MRHNA and CDR2 SNTAGT come from the germline V gene. Trimming pared 11 bases from V and 6 bases from J, leaving 16 bases between. The CDR3 spells CAGTQGVSEAFF. As DNA, the CDR3 is TGTGCCGGTACACAGGGCGTATCTGAAGCTTTCTTT.

The rearrangement uses TRBV3-1 (or the pseudogene TRBV3-2) and TRBJ2-5; weak D call: TRBD1 (6 bases). CDR1 LGHDT and CDR2 YNNKEL come from the germline V gene (reference sequence). This CDR3 is built from 13 residues. V lost 6 bases and J 13 bases, leaving 21 bases between the germline ends. CDR3 in DNA: TGTGCCAGCAGGAGACTGTTCAGGGGACCCCCGTACTTC. Protein product: CASRRLFRGPPYF.

The J gene is TRBJ2-2, the V gene TRBV19, with D perhaps TRBD1 (6 bases). Trimming pared 4 bases from V and 1 base from J, leaving 10 bases between. Germline CDR1 LNHDA, CDR2 SQIVND (reference sequence). The CDR3 runs to 15 residues. The CDR3 bases are TGTGCCAGTAGTAGCAGGGGCTTGAACACCGGGGAGCTGTTTTTT. Protein: CASSSRGLNTGELFF.